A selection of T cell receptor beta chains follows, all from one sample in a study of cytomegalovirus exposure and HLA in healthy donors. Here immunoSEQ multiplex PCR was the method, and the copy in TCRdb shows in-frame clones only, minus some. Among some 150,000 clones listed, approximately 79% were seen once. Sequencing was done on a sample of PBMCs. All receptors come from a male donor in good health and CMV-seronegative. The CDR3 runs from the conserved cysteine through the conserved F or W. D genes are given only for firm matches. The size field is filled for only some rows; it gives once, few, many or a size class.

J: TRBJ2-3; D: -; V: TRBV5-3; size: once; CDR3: CARSHGLHRYAVF; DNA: TGTGCCAGAAGCCACGGTCTCCACAGATACGCAGTATTT
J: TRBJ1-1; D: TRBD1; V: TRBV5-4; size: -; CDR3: CASSSTGGGSAFF; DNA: TGTGCCAGCAGCTCGACAGGGGGCGGGTCAGCTTTCTTT
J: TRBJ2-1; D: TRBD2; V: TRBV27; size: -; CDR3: CASSFRQGSGGGSYNEQFF; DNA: TGTGCCAGCAGTTTCCGACAGGGAAGCGGGGGGGGCTCCTACAATGAGCAGTTCTTC
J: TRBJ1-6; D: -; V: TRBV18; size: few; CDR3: CASSPAGHDSPLHF; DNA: TGTGCCAGCTCACCGGCGGGGCACGATTCACCCCTCCACTTT
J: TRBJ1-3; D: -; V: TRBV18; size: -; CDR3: CASSPLADIDSGNTIYF; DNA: TGTGCCAGCTCACCCCTCGCGGACATAGACTCTGGAAACACCATATATTTT
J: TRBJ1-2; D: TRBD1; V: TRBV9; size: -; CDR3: CASSTGDRTGNGYTF; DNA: TGTGCCAGCAGCACAGGGGATAGGACAGGGAATGGCTACACCTTC
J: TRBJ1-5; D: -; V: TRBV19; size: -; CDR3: CASSLRGQPQHF; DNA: TGTGCCAGTAGCCTCAGGGGTCAGCCCCAGCATTTT
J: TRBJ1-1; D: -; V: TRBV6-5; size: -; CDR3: CASSYSEPGEAFF; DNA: TGTGCCAGCAGTTACTCGGAGCCAGGGGAAGCTTTCTTT
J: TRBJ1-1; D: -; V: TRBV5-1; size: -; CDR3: CASSLVGGPNTEAFF; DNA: TGCGCCAGCAGCTTGGTTGGGGGCCCGAACACTGAAGCTTTCTTT
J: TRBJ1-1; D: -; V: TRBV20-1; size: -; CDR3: CSAPVRGLAFF; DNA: TGCAGTGCTCCAGTCAGGGGATTGGCTTTCTTT
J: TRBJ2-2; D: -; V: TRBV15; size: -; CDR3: CATSRDIDTGELFF; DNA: TGTGCCACCAGCAGAGATATAGACACCGGGGAGCTGTTTTTT
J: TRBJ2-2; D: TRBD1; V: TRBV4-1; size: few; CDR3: CASSQDMDRGLGGTGELFF; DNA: TGCGCCAGCAGCCAAGATATGGACAGGGGGCTTGGGGGCACCGGGGAGCTGTTTTTT
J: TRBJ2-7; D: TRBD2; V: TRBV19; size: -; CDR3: CASSPRGVSYEQYF; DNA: TGTGCCAGTAGTCCCCGGGGGGTTTCCTACGAGCAGTACTTC
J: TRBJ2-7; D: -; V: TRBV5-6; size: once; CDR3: CASSLRTEFYEQYF; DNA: TGTGCCAGCAGCTTGAGGACAGAGTTCTACGAGCAGTACTTC